The following is a TCR beta chain sequence with its context. Its antigen is unknown. Unique molecular identifiers tagged individual cDNA molecules. TCRdb ran MiXCR on the 5' RACE reads and lists one entry per CDR3 protein. The sample carries tens of thousands of distinct CDR3 sequences, around 5% recorded once. CDR3 length: 14 amino acids. The germline CDR1 and CDR2 sequences are SGHDT and YYEEEE. V lost 5 bases and J lost 3, with 14 bases in between. The sample originates from a study of early T cells in non-severe SARS-CoV-2 infection. On the study more broadly: Sequencing of unsorted whole blood was done on bulk RNA, leaving chains unpaired.

Findings of the study overall: Missing private and CD4 specificities, VDJdb matching favored anti-spike CD8 responses.

Sequencing was performed on whole blood. This rearrangement joins TRBV5-6 to TRBJ2-5; perhaps TRBD2 as D (6 bases). The clonotype was recovered from an adult who was a healthcare worker with PCR-confirmed SARS-CoV-2 infection or an uninfected control (not recorded which). This CDR3 reads CASRSEGREETQYF. DNA of the CDR3: TGTGCCAGCAGATCGGAGGGCAGGGAAGAGACCCAGTACTTC.